One and the same sample provided the 2 T cell receptor beta chains below, sequenced in a study of blood T cell repertoires in COVID-19. Profiled with immunoSEQ multiplex PCR; TCRdb holds only in-frame clones, not every one. The table includes fewer than 25,000 clones, roughly 91% detected once. Sequencing input: peripheral blood. These receptor sequences come from a man between 65 and 85 years old with COVID-19, enrolled during active disease.

V usage is TRBV30 and J usage is TRBJ1-5; D is ambiguous. The ends were cut back, 0 bases at V and 3 bases at J, with 9 bases in the middle. The germline V gene encodes CDR1 GTSNPN and CDR2 SVGIG (reference sequence). The CDR3 covers 14 residues. CDR3 DNA: TGTGCCTGGAGTGTACACGGGGTCAATCAGCCCCAGCATTTT. This sequence encodes CAWSVHGVNQPQHF.

The V gene is TRBV6-6, the J gene TRBJ2-7; weak D call: TRBD1 (7 bases). V shed 6 bases and J shed 2 bases, with 17 bases lying between them. This CDR3 has 15 residues. Germline loops: CDR1 MNHNY, CDR2 SVGAGI (reference sequence). The CDR3 here is CASSPSGQGAYEQYF. As DNA, the CDR3 is TGTGCCAGCAGCCCCAGCGGGCAGGGGGCCTACGAGCAGTACTTC.